A single sample is the source of the 7 T cell receptor beta chains below, sequenced in a study of OX40 agonist ivuxolimab in advanced cancers. Method: immunoSEQ multiplex PCR; TCRdb's copy keeps in-frame clones and lacks some. The repertoire holds tens of thousands of clones, around 80% seen once, with under 2% in the top ten. Sequencing used CD4+ or CD8+ T cells sorted from blood, obtained in a trial of the OX40 agonist ivuxolimab. Receptors originate from an adult with an advanced solid tumor such as melanoma, head and neck, liver or kidney cancer.

The chain combines TRBV6-5 with TRBJ2-5; 7 bases fit TRBD2. V lost 5 bases, J lost 5 bases, and 5 bases stayed unmatched. Germline V gives CDR1 MNHEY, CDR2 SVGAGI. The CDR3 extends over 13 amino acids. CDR3 nucleotides: TGTGCCAGCAGTCCCGCGGGAGTTGAGACCCAGTACTTC. This sequence encodes CASSPAGVETQYF.

As DNA, the CDR3 is TGCAGTTCCCGCCTAGTAGATACGCAGTATTTT. Its translation: CSSRLVDTQYF. The chain employs TRBV20-1 and TRBJ2-3, with no clear D. The germline CDR1 and CDR2 sequences are DFQATT and SNEGSKA (reference sequence). V lost 8 bases to trimming and J lost 5 bases, with 11 bases between them. This CDR3 has 11 amino acids.

The rearrangement links TRBV27 to TRBJ1-2, with D possibly being TRBD1 (5 bases). CDR1 and CDR2 (germline): MNHEY, SMNVEV (reference sequence). Trimming shortened V by 2 bases and J by 4 bases, and 11 bases separated the two germline ends. This CDR3 is built from 14 residues. The CDR3 region has the DNA TGTGCCAGCAGTTTACGAAGGGGTGCCTATGGCTACACCTTC. Translating gives CASSLRRGAYGYTF.

This chain uses TRBV27 with TRBJ2-5; D perhaps matches TRBD2 (6 bases). Germline CDR1 and CDR2: MNHEY and SMNVEV (reference sequence). This CDR3 has 12 amino acids. Trimming removed 8 bases at V and 4 bases at J, with 11 bases between. This CDR3 reads CASGGQRETQYF. The CDR3 DNA sequence: TGTGCCAGCGGAGGGCAGAGAGAGACCCAGTACTTC.

In DNA, the CDR3 is TGCAGCGGTCACCCGTATCCCGGGACAGGGGGTGTCACTGAAGCTTTCTTT. Amino acid sequence: CSGHPYPGTGGVTEAFF. V and J are TRBV29-1 and TRBJ1-1; 11 positions agree with TRBD1. The CDR3 length is 17 residues. The junction had 17 bases not matched to a gene; V was cut back by 7 bases and J by 4 bases. CDR1 SQVTM and CDR2 ANQGSEA come from the germline V gene.

The J gene is TRBJ2-7, the V gene TRBV2, with D perhaps TRBD2 (9 bases). Germline-derived CDR1 and CDR2 are SNHLY and FYNNEI. The ends were cut back, 6 bases at V and 2 bases at J, with 17 bases in the middle. This CDR3 is 15 amino acids long. CDR3 residues: CASSQGASGTYEQYF. CDR3 nucleotides: TGTGCCAGCAGCCAGGGGGCTAGCGGGACCTACGAGCAGTACTTC.

This clone has a handful of counts. V gene TRBV7-7 combines with J gene TRBJ2-1, with D possibly being TRBD2 (5 bases). The V and J ends lost 3 bases and 5 bases respectively, with 8 bases between them. This CDR3 is built from 13 residues. Germline CDR1 SSHAT, CDR2 FNYEAQ (reference sequence). The CDR3 sequence is CASSFSEDNEQFF. The CDR3 DNA reads TGTGCCAGCAGCTTTAGCGAGGACAATGAGCAGTTCTTC.